This T cell receptor (beta chain) was identified in a study of cytomegalovirus exposure and HLA in healthy donors. Both 60 Vbeta primers and 13 Jbeta primers went into the PCR. The method was immunoSEQ multiplex PCR; TCRdb's version includes in-frame clones alone and lacks a portion of them. Seen here are over 70,000 clones, less than 80% observed once, and the top ten hold 20% to 25%. CDR1 is SGHRS and CDR2 is YFSETQ in the germline V gene. Trimming took off 1 base at V and 5 bases at J, with 12 bases between the two ends. The CDR3 length is 14 residues. Comments on this clone: This specimen includes other DNA sequences encoding the same CDR3.

Input material: PBMCs. This chain links TRBV5-1 with TRBJ1-1; tentatively, D is TRBD1 (5 bases). This TCR was sampled from a woman in her fifties or sixties in good health and CMV-seropositive. Here the CDR3 reads CASSLYSGNTEAFF. The CDR3 region has the DNA TGCGCCAGCAGCTTGTATTCAGGGAATACTGAAGCTTTCTTT.